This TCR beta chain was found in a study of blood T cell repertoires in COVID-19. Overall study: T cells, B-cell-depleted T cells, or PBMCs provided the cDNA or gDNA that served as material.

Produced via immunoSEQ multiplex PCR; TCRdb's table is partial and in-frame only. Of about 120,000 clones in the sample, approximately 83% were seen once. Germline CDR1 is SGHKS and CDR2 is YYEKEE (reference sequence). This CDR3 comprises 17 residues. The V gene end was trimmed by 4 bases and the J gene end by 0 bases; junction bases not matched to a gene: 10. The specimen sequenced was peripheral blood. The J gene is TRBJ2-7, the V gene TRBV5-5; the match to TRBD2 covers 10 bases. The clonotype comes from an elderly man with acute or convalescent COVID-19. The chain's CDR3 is CASSLWTSGTSSYEQYF. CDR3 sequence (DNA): TGTGCCAGCAGCCTGTGGACTAGCGGTACAAGCTCCTACGAGCAGTACTTC.